Shown below are 17 T cell receptor beta chains from a single sample sequenced in a study of beta chain features in type 1 diabetes. What was sequenced were expressed TCRB transcripts, since all of the isolated RNA had been reverse transcribed. Produced via immunoSEQ multiplex PCR; TCRdb's table is partial and in-frame only. The sample carries roughly 140,000 clones, under 9.5% recorded once. The specimen was central memory CD4+ T cells from blood. Receptors were obtained from a man younger than 30 in good health.

This chain connects TRBV7-3 to TRBJ1-2, with D tentatively TRBD1 (5 bases). Trimming shortened V by 5 bases and J by 7 bases, and 17 bases separated the two germline ends. Looked up from germline, CDR1 is SGHTA and CDR2 is FQGTGA. The CDR3 extends over 14 amino acids. The DNA of the CDR3 is TGTGCCAGCAGCCCCCGCCAGGGTTTAGGTGGCTACACCTTC. It codes for CASSPRQGLGGYTF.

At least ten counts were recorded for this clone. The chain is built from TRBV30 and TRBJ1-2; no clear D gene. The CDR3 spans 10 residues. The V end lost 5 bases, the J end lost 2 bases, and 3 bases lay between the germline ends. Looked up from germline, CDR1 is GTSNPN and CDR2 is SVGIG (reference sequence). CDR3 in amino acids: CAWLNYGYTF. The CDR3 region has the DNA TGTGCCTGGCTGAACTATGGCTACACCTTC. The full variable domain, its missing parts supplied by reference TRBV30 and TRBJ1-2, is SQTIHQWPATLVQPVGSPLSLECTVEGTSNPNLYWYRQAAGRGLQLLFYSVGIGQISSEVPQNLSASRPQDRQFILSSKKLLLSDSGFYLCAWLNYGYTFGSGTRLTVV.

V usage is TRBV9 and J usage is TRBJ2-4, with 10 bases aligning to TRBD2. The CDR3 contains 14 residues. Germline CDR1 reads SGDLS; CDR2 reads YYNGEE. Unmatched junction bases numbered 2, after V lost 3 bases and J lost 5 bases. CDR3 coding DNA: TGTGCCAGCAGCGGCGGACTAGCGGAAAACATTCAGTACTTC. It codes for CASSGGLAENIQYF.

The chain joins TRBV4-2 to TRBJ1-3, with D possibly being TRBD1 (5 bases). V was pared by 0 bases and J by 2 bases, with 8 bases between. Germline V gives CDR1 LGHNA, CDR2 YNFKEQ. CDR3 length: 15 amino acids. The CDR3 loop reads CASSQEQEPGNTIYF. As DNA, the CDR3 is TGTGCCAGCAGCCAAGAACAGGAGCCTGGAAACACCATATATTTT.

The V gene is TRBV28, the J gene TRBJ2-3; D gene ambiguous. Trimming shortened V by 2 bases and J by 0 bases, and 6 bases separated the two germline ends. In germline, CDR1 is MDHEN, CDR2 SYDVKM. This CDR3 region has 14 residues. The CDR3 sequence: CASSLGGSTDTQYF. The CDR3 coding sequence is TGTGCCAGCAGTTTAGGCGGAAGCACAGATACGCAGTATTTT.

The CDR3 loop reads CASRPRDTGYTF. For the CDR3, the DNA is TGTGCCAGCAGGCCCCGGGACACCGGCTACACCTTC. V is TRBV6-6 and J is TRBJ1-2; possible D gene TRBD1, 6 bases. Germline V gene sequence: CDR1 MNHNY, CDR2 SVGAGI (reference sequence). The CDR3 spans 12 residues. V lost 6 bases and J 8 bases, leaving 13 bases between the germline ends.

This clone was recorded many times. The chain has TRBV29-1 and TRBJ2-3, with TRBD1 as a possible D gene (5 bases). V lost 4 bases to trimming and J lost 0 bases, with 8 bases between them. This CDR3 contains 13 residues. Germline CDR1 is SQVTM and CDR2 is ANQGSEA. DNA of the CDR3: TGCAGCGTTGCTCAGGGCAGCACAGATACGCAGTATTTT. Translating gives CSVAQGSTDTQYF.

The table lists this clone with a few counts. The genes are TRBV7-3 and TRBJ2-7, with 7 bases lining up with TRBD2. Germline V gives CDR1 SGHTA, CDR2 FQGTGA. Trimming took 1 base from V and 3 from J; bases not matched to a gene: 6. This CDR3 has 15 residues. The CDR3 sequence: CASSLSTSEFYEQYF. CDR3 sequence (DNA): TGTGCCAGCAGCTTAAGCACTAGCGAATTCTACGAGCAGTACTTC.

V is TRBV15 and J is TRBJ1-2, with D maybe TRBD1 (5 bases). The V gene lost 0 bases and the J gene lost 6 bases, with 5 bases spanning the gap. The CDR3 is made up of 12 amino acids. Per germline, CDR1 LNHNV and CDR2 YYDKDF (reference sequence). CDR3 sequence: CATSREQDGYTF. CDR3 coding DNA: TGTGCCACCAGCAGAGAACAGGATGGCTACACCTTC.

This clone was counted only a few times. The rearrangement links TRBV2 to TRBJ1-3; 9 bases map to TRBD1. The V gene end was trimmed by 6 bases and the J gene end by 4 bases; junction bases not matched to a gene: 4. CDR1 and CDR2 (germline): SNHLY, FYNNEI. CDR3 length: 14 residues. The CDR3 region is CASRSGTGGNTIYF. CDR3 DNA: TGTGCCAGCAGATCCGGGACAGGGGGAAACACCATATATTTT.

This clone showed up just a few times. The genes are TRBV11-2 and TRBJ1-2; tentatively, D is TRBD1 (5 bases). Trimming shortened V by 5 bases and J by 8 bases, and 21 bases separated the two germline ends. Germline V CDR1 and CDR2: SGHAT, FQNNGV. The length of the CDR3 is 15 residues. CDR3 amino acids: CASSALDRVLWGYTF. The CDR3 DNA sequence: TGTGCCAGCAGCGCACTCGACAGAGTACTATGGGGCTACACCTTC.

This clone was detected only a few times. The V gene is TRBV18, the J gene TRBJ1-5; TRBD1 matches 9 bases. CDR1 and CDR2 from the germline V gene are KGHSH and LQKENI. Losses at the gene ends were 5 bases for V and 1 base for J; bases not matched to a gene: 0. CDR3 length: 14 residues. Written as DNA, the CDR3 is TGTGCCAGCTCAGACAGGGGGAGCAATCAGCCCCAGCATTTT. It yields the protein CASSDRGSNQPQHF.

This clone was detected many times. The identical CDR3 is also encoded by other nucleotide sequences in the sample. V is TRBV30 and J is TRBJ1-5; the match to TRBD1 covers 8 bases. Germline CDR1 is GTSNPN and CDR2 is SVGIG (reference sequence). After removal of 5 bases from V and 2 bases from J, the junction contained 2 bases not matched to a gene. The CDR3 contains 13 residues. The DNA for the CDR3 is TGTGCCTGGGACAGGGGCGGCAATCAGCCCCAGCATTTT. As protein: CAWDRGGNQPQHF. Using reference TRBV30 and TRBJ1-5 for the parts outside the CDR3, the full variable domain is SQTIHQWPATLVQPVGSPLSLECTVEGTSNPNLYWYRQAAGRGLQLLFYSVGIGQISSEVPQNLSASRPQDRQFILSSKKLLLSDSGFYLCAWDRGGNQPQHFGDGTRLSIL.

A few counts support this clone. The gene calls are TRBV5-8 and TRBJ2-7; D unresolved. Germline CDR1 SGHTS, CDR2 YDEGEE. V was cut by 2 bases and J by 4 bases, with 7 bases left in between. The length of the CDR3 is 12 residues. The DNA of the CDR3 is TGTGCCAGCAGCTTCATGGAGTACGAGCAGTACTTC. Translating gives CASSFMEYEQYF. The full variable domain, with the rest looked up from reference TRBV5-8 and TRBJ2-7, is EAGVTQSPTHLIKTRGQQATLRCSPISGHTSVYWYQQALGLGLQFLLWYDEGEERNRGNFPPRFSGRQFPNYSSELNVNALELEDSALYLCASSFMEYEQYFGPGTRLTVT.

V and J are TRBV30 and TRBJ2-7; D possibly corresponds to TRBD2 (6 bases). This CDR3 region has 14 residues. V was trimmed by 0 bases and J by 5 bases, leaving 14 bases between them. Looked up from germline, CDR1 is GTSNPN and CDR2 is SVGIG (reference sequence). CDR3 sequence reads: CAWSVGGRVHEQYF. In DNA, the CDR3 is TGTGCCTGGAGTGTGGGGGGAAGGGTCCACGAGCAGTACTTC. The full variable domain, with the rest looked up from reference TRBV30 and TRBJ2-7, is SQTIHQWPATLVQPVGSPLSLECTVEGTSNPNLYWYRQAAGRGLQLLFYSVGIGQISSEVPQNLSASRPQDRQFILSSKKLLLSDSGFYLCAWSVGGRVHEQYFGPGTRLTVT.

This clone turned up a few times. The V gene is TRBV11-2, the J gene TRBJ2-1, with D tentatively TRBD1 (5 bases). There are 13 residues in the CDR3. Trimming cost V 0 bases and J 9 bases, with 9 bases left between them. Germline CDR1 and CDR2: SGHAT and FQNNGV. The CDR3 DNA reads TGTGCCAGCAGCTTAGATCCAGGGTCTGAGCAGTTCTTC. It specifies CASSLDPGSEQFF.

The rearrangement joins TRBV2 to TRBJ1-4; D remains unclear. The CDR3 length is 16 residues. The germline V gene encodes CDR1 SNHLY and CDR2 FYNNEI. V shed 2 bases and J shed 2 bases, with 12 bases lying between them. The CDR3 reads CASSEMSLLTNEKLFF. DNA for the CDR3: TGTGCCAGCAGTGAAATGTCTCTACTCACTAATGAAAAACTGTTTTTT.